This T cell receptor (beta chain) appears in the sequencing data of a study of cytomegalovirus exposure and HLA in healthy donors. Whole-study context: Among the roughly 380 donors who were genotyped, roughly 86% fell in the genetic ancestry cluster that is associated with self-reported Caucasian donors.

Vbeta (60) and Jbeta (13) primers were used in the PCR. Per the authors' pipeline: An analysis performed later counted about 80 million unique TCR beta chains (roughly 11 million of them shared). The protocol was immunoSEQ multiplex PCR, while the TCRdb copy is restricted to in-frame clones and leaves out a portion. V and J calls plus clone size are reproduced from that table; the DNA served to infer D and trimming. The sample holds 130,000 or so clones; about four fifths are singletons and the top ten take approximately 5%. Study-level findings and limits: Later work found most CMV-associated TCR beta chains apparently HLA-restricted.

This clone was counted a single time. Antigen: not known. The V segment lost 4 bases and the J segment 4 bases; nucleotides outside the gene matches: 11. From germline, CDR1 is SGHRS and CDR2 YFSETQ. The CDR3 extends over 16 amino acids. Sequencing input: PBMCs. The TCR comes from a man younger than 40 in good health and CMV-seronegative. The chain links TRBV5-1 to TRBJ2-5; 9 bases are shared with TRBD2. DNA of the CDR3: TGCGCCAGCAGCCTGGGGAGTAGCGGGAGCCGAGAGACCCAGTACTTC. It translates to CASSLGSSGSRETQYF.